This is a list of T cell receptor beta chains from one sample in a study of cytomegalovirus exposure and HLA in healthy donors. The assay was immunoSEQ multiplex PCR, and TCRdb's table has in-frame clones only and misses some. In all, the sample yields 90,000 to 120,000 clones. Sequenced input: PBMCs. These receptors were taken from a man in his fifties in good health and CMV-seronegative. The CDR3 runs from the conserved cysteine through the conserved F or W. D genes are given only for firm matches.

j_call: TRBJ1-1
v_call: TRBV20-1
cdr3_length: 11
d_call: NA
cdr3_aa: CSAPIGTEAFF
cdr3_nt: TGCAGTGCTCCAATCGGGACTGAAGCTTTCTTT

j_call: TRBJ2-7
v_call: TRBV6-6
cdr3_length: 15
d_call: TRBD2
cdr3_aa: CASTPDLAGGDEQYF
cdr3_nt: TGTGCCAGCACACCTGACCTAGCGGGAGGGGACGAGCAGTACTTC

j_call: TRBJ2-7
v_call: TRBV6-5
cdr3_length: 15
d_call: TRBD1
cdr3_aa: CASSYSRDRGDEQYF
cdr3_nt: TGTGCCAGCAGTTACTCCCGGGACAGGGGAGACGAGCAGTACTTC

j_call: TRBJ1-5
v_call: TRBV19
cdr3_length: 14
d_call: TRBD1
cdr3_aa: CASSSDRDDQPQHF
cdr3_nt: TGTGCCAGTAGCTCGGACAGGGACGATCAGCCCCAGCATTTT

j_call: TRBJ2-5
v_call: TRBV5-1
cdr3_length: 13
d_call: NA
cdr3_aa: CASSLGARETQYF
cdr3_nt: TGCGCCAGCAGCTTGGGGGCTCGCGAGACCCAGTACTTC

j_call: TRBJ1-2
v_call: TRBV19
cdr3_length: 12
d_call: NA
cdr3_aa: CASNQGRLGYTF
cdr3_nt: TGTGCCAGTAATCAGGGGCGGCTTGGCTACACCTTC

j_call: TRBJ1-2
v_call: TRBV19
cdr3_length: 14
d_call: TRBD1
cdr3_aa: CASRKDRSNYGYTF
cdr3_nt: TGTGCCAGTAGGAAGGACAGGTCGAACTATGGCTACACCTTC

j_call: TRBJ2-5
v_call: TRBV5-6
cdr3_length: 15
d_call: TRBD1
cdr3_aa: CASSLDRGYQETQYF
cdr3_nt: TGTGCCAGCAGCTTGGACAGGGGCTACCAAGAGACCCAGTACTTC

j_call: TRBJ1-5
v_call: TRBV7-9
cdr3_length: 14
d_call: NA
cdr3_aa: CASSPDSGGQPQHF
cdr3_nt: TGTGCCAGCAGCCCCGACTCAGGAGGTCAGCCCCAGCATTTT

j_call: TRBJ2-1
v_call: TRBV4-3
cdr3_length: 19
d_call: NA
cdr3_aa: CASSQVSVAYGRGYNEQFF
cdr3_nt: TGCGCCAGCAGCCAAGTGTCTGTTGCCTACGGTCGCGGTTACAATGAGCAGTTCTTC

j_call: TRBJ1-3
v_call: TRBV4-1
cdr3_length: 15
d_call: NA
cdr3_aa: CASSQQGNSGNTIYF
cdr3_nt: TGCGCCAGCAGCCAACAGGGAAACTCTGGAAACACCATATATTTT

j_call: TRBJ1-2
v_call: TRBV7-2
cdr3_length: 13
d_call: NA
cdr3_aa: CASSLRGLYGYTF
cdr3_nt: TGTGCCAGCAGCTTGCGCGGACTCTATGGCTACACCTTC

j_call: TRBJ2-7
v_call: TRBV10-3
cdr3_length: 12
d_call: NA
cdr3_aa: CAISDIPGEQYF
cdr3_nt: TGTGCCATCAGTGACATCCCGGGCGAGCAGTACTTC

j_call: TRBJ2-2
v_call: TRBV5-1
cdr3_length: 18
d_call: NA
cdr3_aa: CASSLLSGPLMSTGELFF
cdr3_nt: TGCGCCAGCAGTCTTCTTTCAGGCCCTCTGATGAGCACCGGGGAGCTGTTTTTT

j_call: TRBJ1-1
v_call: TRBV5-4
cdr3_length: 14
d_call: NA
cdr3_aa: CASSDRGNPTEAFF
cdr3_nt: TGTGCCAGCAGCGATCGGGGGAACCCCACTGAAGCTTTCTTT

j_call: TRBJ2-7
v_call: TRBV5-1
cdr3_length: 14
d_call: NA
cdr3_aa: CASSSQGTTYEQYF
cdr3_nt: TGCGCCAGCAGTTCCCAGGGGACAACCTACGAGCAGTACTTC

j_call: TRBJ1-1
v_call: TRBV6-5
cdr3_length: 14
d_call: TRBD1
cdr3_aa: CASSYGDSRAEAFF
cdr3_nt: TGTGCCAGCAGTTACGGGGACAGTAGGGCTGAAGCTTTCTTT